This section outlines one T cell receptor (beta chain) sequence together with its context. This entry belongs to a study of T cell changes during pregnancy in multiple sclerosis. Method: immunoSEQ multiplex PCR; TCRdb's copy keeps in-frame clones and lacks some. The table lists 65,000 to 75,000 clones, about 90% of them singletons. Trimming pared 1 base from V and 4 bases from J, leaving 11 bases between. CDR3 size: 14 residues. Germline values: CDR1 SGHNT, CDR2 YYREEE (reference sequence). V and J are TRBV5-4 and TRBJ1-2, with D perhaps TRBD1 (5 bases). The specimen comprised peripheral blood, sampled in the third trimester of pregnancy. The sequence came from a female donor in good health, enrolled as a control in a pregnancy study. CDR3 loop: CASSLTGFSYGYTF. Written as DNA, the CDR3 is TGTGCCAGCAGCTTGACAGGCTTTTCCTATGGCTACACCTTC.